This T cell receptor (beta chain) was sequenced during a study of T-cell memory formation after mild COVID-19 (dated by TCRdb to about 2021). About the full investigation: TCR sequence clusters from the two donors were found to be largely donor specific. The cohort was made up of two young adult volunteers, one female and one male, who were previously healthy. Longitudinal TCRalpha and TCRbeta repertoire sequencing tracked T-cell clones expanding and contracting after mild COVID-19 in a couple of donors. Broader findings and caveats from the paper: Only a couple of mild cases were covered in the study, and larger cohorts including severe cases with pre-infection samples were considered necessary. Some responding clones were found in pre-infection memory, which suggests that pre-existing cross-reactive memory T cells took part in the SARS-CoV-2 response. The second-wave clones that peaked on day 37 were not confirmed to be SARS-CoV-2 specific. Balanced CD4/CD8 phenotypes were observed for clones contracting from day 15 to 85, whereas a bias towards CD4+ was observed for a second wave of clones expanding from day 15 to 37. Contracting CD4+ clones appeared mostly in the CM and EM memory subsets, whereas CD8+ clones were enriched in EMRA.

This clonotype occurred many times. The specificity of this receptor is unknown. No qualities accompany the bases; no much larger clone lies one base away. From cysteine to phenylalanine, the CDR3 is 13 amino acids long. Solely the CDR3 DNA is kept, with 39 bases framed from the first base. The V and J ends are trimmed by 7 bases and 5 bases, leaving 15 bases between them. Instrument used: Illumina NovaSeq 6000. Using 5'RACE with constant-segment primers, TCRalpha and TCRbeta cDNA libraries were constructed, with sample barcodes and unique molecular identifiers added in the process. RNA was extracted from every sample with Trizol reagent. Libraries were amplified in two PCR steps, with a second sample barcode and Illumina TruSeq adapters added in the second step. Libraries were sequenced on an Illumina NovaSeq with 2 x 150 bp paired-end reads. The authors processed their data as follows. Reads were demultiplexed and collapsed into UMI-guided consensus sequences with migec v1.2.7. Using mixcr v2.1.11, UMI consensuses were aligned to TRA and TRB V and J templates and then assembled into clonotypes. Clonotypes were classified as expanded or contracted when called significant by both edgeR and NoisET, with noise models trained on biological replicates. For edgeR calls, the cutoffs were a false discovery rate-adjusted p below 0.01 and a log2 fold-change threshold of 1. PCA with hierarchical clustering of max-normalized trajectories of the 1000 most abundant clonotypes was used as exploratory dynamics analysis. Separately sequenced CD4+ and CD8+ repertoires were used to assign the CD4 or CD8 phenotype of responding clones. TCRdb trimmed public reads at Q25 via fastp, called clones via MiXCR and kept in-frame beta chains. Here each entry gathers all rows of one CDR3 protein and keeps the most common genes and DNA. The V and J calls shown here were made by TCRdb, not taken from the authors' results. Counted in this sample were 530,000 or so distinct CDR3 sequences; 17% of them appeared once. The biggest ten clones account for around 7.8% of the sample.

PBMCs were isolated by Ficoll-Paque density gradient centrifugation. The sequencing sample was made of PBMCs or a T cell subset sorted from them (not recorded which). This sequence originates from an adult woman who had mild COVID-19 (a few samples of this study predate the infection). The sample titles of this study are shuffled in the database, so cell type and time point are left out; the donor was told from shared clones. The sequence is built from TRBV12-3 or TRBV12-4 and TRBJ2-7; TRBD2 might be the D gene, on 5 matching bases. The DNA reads TGTGCCAGCACTCAAACCTCCGGGGACGAGCAGTACTTC. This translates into CASTQTSGDEQYF.